This T cell receptor beta chain appears in the sequencing data of a study of early stage breast cancer tumors (dated by TCRdb to 2017 to 2019). In terms of the full investigation: Of the approximately 16 invasive breast tumors, 12 to 13 were found to be estrogen receptor-positive, progesterone receptor-positive and HER2-negative. About 70% of the 12 ER+/PR+/HER2- tumors were invasive ductal carcinomas, while the other four were invasive lobular carcinomas. On average, each sample had roughly 9.7-fold read coverage. Across all samples, about 2.9 million templates representing under 1.3 million unique clonotypes were detected.

Two independent genomic DNA replicates were amplified for each sample, with approximately 0.5 ug used for blood and about 1.5 ug for tumor or normal breast. TCRB sequencing of genomic DNA was carried out with the ImmunoSeq Intro kit according to the manufacturer's instructions. Multiplex PCR ran roughly 30 cycles with proprietary primers and spike-in control sequences for absolute quantification. An 87-bp fragment spanning the CDR3 and flanking V and J genes was sequenced with single-end 150-bp reads. Each lane of an Illumina MiSeq running version 3.0 chemistry carried seven multiplexed samples, with two replicates apiece. In the paper's pipeline: The vendor's proprietary pipeline processed the raw data and merged both replicates into a single result for each sample. To define clonotypes, the study grouped productive rearrangements that shared the V-gene family, CDR3 amino acid sequence and J-gene segment. To compute clonality, the normalized Shannon entropy (Pielou evenness) of TCRB abundances was subtracted from 1. T cell density was estimated by dividing total templates by the number of input cells inferred from the DNA input amount. Total repertoire diversity and clonality were estimated with Recon using default parameters. A clonotype counted as tumor-enriched if its abundance in tumor exceeded 0.1% and was at least 32-fold higher than its abundance in normal breast. The table was pulled from immuneACCESS by TCRdb, which kept in-frame rearrangements only. Such tables lose some clones; where checked, under half of the loss comes from unresolved V genes, and the rest has no known cause. V, J and clone size are taken as reported in that table, and D and trimming were inferred from the DNA itself. The sample records 25,000 to 30,000 clones, 70% to 90% of which are singletons. Jointly, the top ten make up 9.3% of the sample.

The study profiled bulk TCR beta-chain repertoires in matched peripheral blood, tumor and adjacent normal breast tissue taken from some 17 patients with early-stage breast cancer. Before surgery, about 5-10 mL of whole blood was collected into EDTA tubes and then processed within 2 hours. Peripheral blood mononuclear cells were isolated by Ficoll-Paque centrifugation in SepMate-50 tubes. PBMCs were cryopreserved in about 90% FBS with roughly 10% DMSO in aliquots of roughly 1.8 to 4 million cells and stored in liquid nitrogen. The Qiagen AllPrep DNA/RNA Mini kit was used for genomic DNA extraction. For this chain, trimming is 7 bases at the V end and 5 bases at the J end, and the number of junction bases without a gene match is 13. As encoded in the germline V gene, CDR1 is SGHRS while CDR2 is YFSETQ. Including cysteine and phenylalanine, the CDR3 has 16 amino acids. The DNA shown is the 48-base CDR3, in frame from base 1.

A word on this clone: What this receptor recognizes is not known. Base qualities are not provided; no much larger clone lies one nucleotide away.

General study outcomes and caveats: Repertoires from blood and normal breast were more alike than repertoires from blood and tumor, and in about 85% of the 16 patients, comparing each tissue with blood separated tumor from normal. Bulk genomic DNA sequencing of unsorted cells missed chain pairing and functional markers such as CD4, CD8 and FOXP3. Because the cohort was small, a breakdown by tumor subtype could not be done. About 2.5-fold higher T cell density and higher clonality were observed in tumors than in adjacent normal breast tissue. Enriched TCRB sequences shared across patients were mostly commonly generated sequences, unlikely to play an important role in the tumor microenvironment.

This TCR was recovered from a person aged 50-59 years with breast cancer. Sequenced sample: blood. The chain is assembled from TRBV5-1 and TRBJ2-1; 9 central bases correspond to TRBD2. The CDR3 reads as follows: CASSLGWRGGDNEQFF. The nucleotide sequence reads TGCGCCAGCTCCCTGGGGTGGCGGGGGGGCGACAATGAGCAGTTCTTC.